This TCR beta chain originates from a study of T cells after yellow fever vaccination. TCRdb reprocessed the 5' RACE reads via MiXCR and lists one record per CDR3 protein. Found here are 150,000 to 200,000 distinct CDR3 sequences, under 7.5% of them singletons; the top ten hold approximately 2.5%. Study-wide points: Detected again after the booster were most primary-vaccination clones, at 95% to 96% CD4 and 80% to 90% CD8.

This clonotype turned up a few times. The antigen is unknown. Here the sequenced sample was CD4+ T cells sorted from PBMCs, taken about 5 days after the first yellow fever vaccination. The origin of this receptor is a man aged 18 to 29 who received the YFV17D yellow fever vaccine.

The CDR3 sequence is CASSPKRGGSEQFF. CDR3 DNA sequence: TGTGCCAGCAGTCCAAAGCGGGGGGGAAGTGAGCAGTTCTTC. This chain uses TRBV6-5 with TRBJ2-1; TRBD2 matches at 10 bases. The CDR3 is 14 residues long. Per the germline V gene, CDR1 is MNHEY and CDR2 is SVGAGI. J lost 9 bases, V lost 5 bases, and 7 bases had no gene match.